The clone carrying this T cell receptor (beta chain) was observed a handful of times. The data belong to a study of blood T cell repertoires in COVID-19. Study-level information: Whether acute or convalescent, the COVID-19 samples came from the United States, Italy and Spain.

Per the original methods: Amplification of reference gene primers provided the estimated nucleated cell counts. Clones were read by immunoSEQ multiplex PCR, and TCRdb kept only the in-frame ones, dropping some. Clone size and V and J calls were adopted from that table, with D and trimming inferred from the DNA. Altogether about 170,000 clones are present, 84% being singletons, with the ten largest covering approximately 10%. The CDR3 runs to 15 residues. The germline gives CDR1 KGHSH, CDR2 LQKENI. Losses at the gene ends were 6 bases for V and 0 bases for J; bases not matched to a gene: 4. Sample: peripheral blood. The TCR sequence derives from a man aged 70 or older with active or convalescent COVID-19. The gene calls are TRBV18 and TRBJ2-3, with 9 nucleotides matching TRBD2. The CDR3 bases are TGTGCCAGCTCTCGTAGCGGGAGAAGCACAGATACGCAGTATTTT. Its protein is CASSRSGRSTDTQYF.